This section outlines one TCR beta chain sequence together with its context. What it binds is not known. The sample is drawn from a study of immune evolution from preneoplasia to lung adenocarcinoma. General observations from the study: Top clone share appeared to fall from AAH through AIS, MIA, adenocarcinoma. Normal lung had highest clonality; later lesions appeared denser, more diverse.

Produced via immunoSEQ multiplex PCR; TCRdb's table is partial and in-frame only. The data show 6,000 to 9,000 clones, around 85% seen once. The CDR3 length is 13 residues. Germline CDR1 SGDLS, CDR2 YYNGEE. Trimming took 2 bases from V and 1 from J, leaving 5 bases between them. This chain uses TRBV9 with TRBJ2-3; tentatively, D is TRBD2 (5 bases). Material for sequencing was FFPE minimally invasive lung adenocarcinoma tissue. This sequence originates from a person of 80 years or more with lung adenocarcinoma. CDR3 nucleotide sequence: TGTGCCAGCAGCGTCGGGGGCACAGATACGCAGTATTTT. Its translation: CASSVGGTDTQYF.